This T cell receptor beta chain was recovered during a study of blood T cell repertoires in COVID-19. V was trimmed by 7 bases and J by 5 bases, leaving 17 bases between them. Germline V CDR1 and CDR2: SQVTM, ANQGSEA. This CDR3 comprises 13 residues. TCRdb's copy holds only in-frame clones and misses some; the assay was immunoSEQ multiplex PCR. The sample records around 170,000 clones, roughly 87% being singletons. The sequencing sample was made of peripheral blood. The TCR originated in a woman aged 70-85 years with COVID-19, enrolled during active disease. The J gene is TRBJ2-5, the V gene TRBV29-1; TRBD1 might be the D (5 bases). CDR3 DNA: TGCAGCGCAAGGGCCCCTAAGGGGGAGACCCAGTACTTC. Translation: CSARAPKGETQYF. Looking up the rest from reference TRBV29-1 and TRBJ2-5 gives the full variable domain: SAVISQKPSRDICQRGTSLTIQCQVDSQVTMMFWYRQQPGQSLTLIATANQGSEATYESGFVIDKFPISRPNLTFSTLTVSNMSPEDSSIYLCSARAPKGETQYFGPGTRLLVL.